This is a list of T cell receptor beta chains from one sample in a study of blood T cell repertoires in COVID-19. Assay used: immunoSEQ multiplex PCR; TCRdb lists only in-frame clones, some missing. The table shows some 31,000 clones, with approximately 88% occurring only once. The sequenced sample was peripheral blood. Every receptor here comes from a man in his sixties or seventies with active COVID-19. CDR3s include the opening cysteine and the closing phenylalanine or tryptophan. The D gene is left open where the match is weak. Size tells how often a clone was seen (once, few, many) or the class of an expanded clone, and some rows leave it out.

j_gene	abundance	d_gene	v_gene	CDR3nt	CDR3aa
TRBJ2-7	-	TRBD1	TRBV28	TGTGCCAGCAGTTCACCGGGACAGGGGGCGGGGGAGCAGTACTTC	CASSSPGQGAGEQYF
TRBJ1-1	-	-	TRBV5-6	TGTGCCAGCAGCCAGACAGAGAACACTGAAGCTTTCTTT	CASSQTENTEAFF
TRBJ2-3	once	TRBD1	TRBV24-1	TGTGCCACCAGTGACCCGGACAGGCCCACGCAGTATTTT	CATSDPDRPTQYF
TRBJ1-1	-	-	TRBV7-2	TGTGCCAGCAGCTGGGGACAGAACACTGAAGCTTTCTTT	CASSWGQNTEAFF
TRBJ1-1	-	TRBD1	TRBV5-1	TGCGCCAGCAGCCCCTCCGGGACAGACACTGAAGCTTTCTTT	CASSPSGTDTEAFF
TRBJ2-3	few	TRBD2	TRBV19	TGTGCCAGTAGTTTCCGTAGCGGGACTAGCACAGATACGCAGTATTTT	CASSFRSGTSTDTQYF
TRBJ2-7	-	TRBD2	TRBV5-5	TGTGCCAGCAGCTTGGACCCACTAGCGGGCCCCTACGAGCAGTACTTC	CASSLDPLAGPYEQYF
TRBJ1-2	-	TRBD1	TRBV11-2	TGTGCCAGCAGCTCTAGGACAGGGGGTCAGGATGGCTACACCTTC	CASSSRTGGQDGYTF
TRBJ2-7	-	-	TRBV5-1	TGCGCCAGCAGCGTTGGGAGTCTTTCCCGCTACGAGCAGTACTTC	CASSVGSLSRYEQYF
TRBJ2-1	-	-	TRBV4-1	TGCGCCAGCAGCCAAGTATACGGGAGAGGGGACAATGAGCAGTTCTTC	CASSQVYGRGDNEQFF
TRBJ1-1	once	-	TRBV19	TGTGCCAGTAGGCTCCCTGGGCGGAACACTGAAGCTTTCTTT	CASRLPGRNTEAFF
TRBJ2-5	once	TRBD2	TRBV19	TGTGCCAGTAATTTCCTTGGGGGGGAAACGCGGGAGACCCAGTACTTC	CASNFLGGETRETQYF
TRBJ2-5	-	TRBD2	TRBV18	TGTGCCAGCCATAGCGGGAGTGAGGAGACCCAGTACTTC	CASHSGSEETQYF
TRBJ1-1	-	TRBD1	TRBV5-1	TGCGCCAGCAGCCTAGGGACAGGGGGACTAAACACTGAAGCTTTCTTT	CASSLGTGGLNTEAFF